The text below deals with one TCR beta chain. Its antigen remains undetermined. Base quality data are lacking; no much larger clone is found one base away. This record comes from a study of T cells in Graves' hyperthyroidism and ophthalmopathy (dated by TCRdb to about 2019). Study-level background: Peripheral blood was collected at initial diagnosis, before any treatment. To identify TCR V-J signatures that set the groups apart, the researchers used a discovery cohort of about a hundred patients, made up of roughly 40 with Graves' ophthalmopathy and approximately 57 with stable Graves' hyperthyroidism. An independent validation cohort of around 19 hyperthyroidism patients and about 15 patients who later progressed to ophthalmopathy tested prospective prediction of ophthalmopathy. For training and testing, the 100 or so patients in the discovery cohort were randomly divided in a 7:3 ratio. Thyroid tissue and blood T-cell repertoires from six or seven Graves' hyperthyroidism patients were also compared in the study. After sampling, hyperthyroidism patients received methimazole starting at 30 mg daily, and ophthalmopathy patients received high-dose intravenous methylprednisolone. The paper reports TCR Vbeta CDR3 sequencing of roughly 140 peripheral blood samples: fewer than 50 ophthalmopathy, 70 to 85 hyperthyroidism and approximately 17 progressor patients.

The TCR beta CDR3 regions were amplified from the RNA transcripts. The TCR CDR3 was subjected to a first round of RT-PCR using the HTBI primer set and the Qiagen OneStep RT-PCR kit. Libraries were constructed in a second round of multiplex PCR, after which size selection and purification were carried out. Libraries were sequenced paired-end with 100 bp reads on an Illumina HiSeq2000. From the authors' description of their analysis: SOAPnuke was used to process the raw data, with reads discarded if the reads contained adapters or uncalled bases, had a mean Phred below 15, or lacked an exact constant-primer or identifier match. High-quality paired reads were merged with COPE v1.2.5, and unique nucleotide sequences were defined as clonotypes. MiTCR v1.1 was used to align clonotypes to the IMGT TRBV, TRBD and TRBJ reference segments. The analysis included only V-J combinations with a frequency above 0.0001, which together covered 99% to 99.2% of the repertoires. The TCS score was defined as the ratio of F50 (clonal expansion) to E x V (chaos), calculated using BLOSUM62-based TCRdist between CDR3 peptides within each V-J. Welch's t-statistics and random forest reduced roughly 500 V-J features to about 13, which were used in a naive Bayes classifier (R e1071). The Morisita-Horn index was used to measure how similar the thyroid and blood repertoires were. TCRdb reanalyzed the raw reads on its own, using fastp at Q25 for trimming and MiXCR for clone calling, and kept in-frame beta chains. Rows with one shared CDR3 protein collapse into an entry with the most common genes and DNA. The V and J calls here are based on TCRdb, not the publication. The sample table holds about 610,000 distinct CDR3 sequences, of which roughly 14% were seen once. The top ten hold about 4.5% of the sample.

Moderately to severely active disease, a Clinical Activity Score of at least 3, a NOSPECS grade of at least 4, and a duration under 3 months were present in ophthalmopathy patients. Any patient with an uncontrolled infection, another autoimmune disease, pregnancy or lactation was excluded. Diagnoses were based on clinical symptoms, serum thyroxine and TRAb, thyroid ultrasound and orbital computed tomography. Ficoll-Paque density gradient centrifugation was used to isolate PBMCs from around 9.1 ml of fresh peripheral blood. Total RNA was extracted using Trizol reagent, and RNA quality was assessed on an Agilent 2100 Bioanalyzer. The paper as a whole reports these results and caveats: During validation, the model predicted progression to ophthalmopathy a median of about 5.9 months ahead of onset, with around 71% sensitivity and about 75% specificity. Most expanded thyroid clonotypes (frequency above 0.001) were also detected in blood, suggesting blood repertoires may reflect thyroid immune responses. Sample size was not statistically predetermined, and investigators were not blinded to group allocation. A 13 V-J signature model separated ophthalmopathy from stable hyperthyroidism, with roughly 88% sensitivity and 81.08% specificity in cross-validation and 80%/75% in testing.

The sequence came from a woman aged 40 to 50 with Graves' ophthalmopathy. Sequencing was performed on blood.

In nucleotides, the sequence is TGTGCCAGCTCACGGACAGGGGAAGGGGAAAACACTGAAGCTTTCTTT. Its translation reads: CASSRTGEGENTEAFF. The sequence links TRBV18 to TRBJ1-1; TRBD1 matches 9 bases in the middle. Inclusive of the bounding cysteine and phenylalanine, the CDR3 is 16 residues long. Only the CDR3 portion is preserved as DNA: 48 bases, with reading frame beginning at the first base. The V end gives up 4 bases and the J end 2 bases, leaving 8 bases in the junction not matched to a gene. CDR1 is given as KGHSH and CDR2 as LQKENI, both from the germline V gene.